The next 18 T cell receptor beta chains were all read from a single sample in a study of cytomegalovirus exposure and HLA in healthy donors. PCR primers comprised 60 Vbeta and 13 Jbeta primers. Assay: immunoSEQ multiplex PCR; the TCRdb copy retains only in-frame clones and omits some. The table lists about 110,000 clones, roughly 80% of them singletons. The sequencing input was PBMCs. Receptors were obtained from a woman aged 45-65 years in good health and CMV-seropositive.

This chain uses TRBV9 with TRBJ2-3, with 10 bases aligning to TRBD1. The V segment lost 3 bases and the J segment 5 bases; nucleotides outside the gene matches: 6. The CDR3 extends over 15 amino acids. Germline CDR1 and CDR2: SGDLS and YYNGEE. CDR3 nucleotides: TGTGCCAGCAGCGAGGGAGGGACAGGGGTAGATACGCAGTATTTT. Residues: CASSEGGTGVDTQYF.

The chain couples TRBV2 to TRBJ1-1; no firm D call. This CDR3 contains 12 residues. Trimming took 5 bases from V and 3 from J, leaving 7 bases between them. The germline V gene has CDR1 SNHLY and CDR2 FYNNEI. CDR3 loop: CASSFRDTEAFF. CDR3 coding DNA: TGTGCCAGCAGTTTTCGGGACACTGAAGCTTTCTTT.

The count of this clone is one. The J gene is TRBJ2-1, the V gene TRBV7-9; TRBD2 aligns across 11 bases. V shed 5 bases and J 7 bases; nucleotides not matched to a gene: 10. The CDR3 is 16 amino acids. Germline assignment: CDR1 SEHNR and CDR2 FQNEAQ (reference sequence). CDR3 sequence: CASSAISGGARNEQFF. CDR3 nucleotide sequence: TGTGCCAGCAGCGCCATTAGCGGGGGGGCTCGGAATGAGCAGTTCTTC.

In its sample, this clone was seen once. The chain employs TRBV18 and TRBJ1-4; perhaps TRBD1 as D (5 bases). V lost 2 bases and J lost 7, with 8 bases in between. Looked up from germline, CDR1 is KGHSH and CDR2 is LQKENI. The CDR3 runs 13 residues. In DNA form, the CDR3 reads TGTGCCAGCTCACCAGGGAGGGGTGAAAAACTGTTTTTT. It is translated as CASSPGRGEKLFF.

This chain connects TRBV2 to TRBJ1-6; no firm D call. There are 12 residues in the CDR3. V lost 8 bases and J lost 12, with 14 bases in between. The germline V gene encodes CDR1 SNHLY and CDR2 FYNNEI. The CDR3 region has the DNA TGTGCCAGCTCGGGAACGGGTGGACCCCTCCACTTT. Protein sequence: CASSGTGGPLHF.

The CDR3 sequence is CASSPLAGVPYEQYF. In nucleotides, the CDR3 is TGTGCCAGCAGCCCACTAGCGGGAGTCCCCTACGAGCAGTACTTC. V is TRBV2 and J is TRBJ2-7, with 11 bases identical to TRBD2. Germline V gives CDR1 SNHLY, CDR2 FYNNEI. V was pared by 6 bases and J by 2 bases, with 6 bases of the junction left unmatched. The CDR3 extends over 15 amino acids.

The genes are TRBV9 and TRBJ2-1; TRBD1 agrees at 8 bases. CDR1 SGDLS and CDR2 YYNGEE come from the germline V gene. The CDR3 covers 14 residues. Trimming at V came to 0 bases and at J to 7 bases, leaving 3 bases not matched to a gene. CDR3 loop: CASSVGTGKNEQFF. For the CDR3, the DNA is TGTGCCAGCAGCGTAGGGACAGGGAAGAATGAGCAGTTCTTC.

The chain uses TRBV6-6 and TRBJ2-7, with D maybe TRBD1 (5 bases). V lost 3 bases, J lost 5 bases, and 17 bases lay in between. The CDR3 runs 15 residues. Germline-derived CDR1 and CDR2 are MNHNY and SVGAGI (reference sequence). The CDR3 DNA reads as TGTGCCAGCAGTTATTTAGACAGATTGCCGGACGAGCAGTACTTC. This encodes CASSYLDRLPDEQYF.

The V call is TRBV7-9, the J call TRBJ2-1; 9 positions agree with TRBD1. Germline CDR1 SEHNR, CDR2 FQNEAQ (reference sequence). V lost 5 bases, J lost 8 bases, and 10 bases stayed unmatched. This CDR3 is built from 15 residues. The CDR3 sequence: CASSRVGTGIDEQFF. CDR3 bases: TGTGCCAGCAGCCGAGTCGGGACAGGGATCGATGAGCAGTTCTTC.

The V gene is TRBV7-6, the J gene TRBJ2-7; D gene unclear. The CDR3 has 13 residues. V dropped 0 bases and J dropped 0 bases, with 3 bases sitting between them. Per germline, CDR1 SGHVS and CDR2 FNYEAQ. CDR3 nucleotide sequence: TGTGCCAGCAGCTTAGCCGGCTCCTACGAGCAGTACTTC. Protein product: CASSLAGSYEQYF.

This rearrangement joins TRBV7-2 to TRBJ2-7; the D gene is possibly TRBD2 (7 bases). The CDR3 extends over 14 amino acids. CDR1 is SGHTA, CDR2 FQGNSA, per germline. V was shortened by 5 bases and J by 1 base, with 12 bases between the two germline ends. CDR3 sequence: CASSGGGPSYEQYF. In DNA, the CDR3 is TGTGCCAGCAGCGGGGGGGGGCCATCCTACGAGCAGTACTTC.

This chain uses TRBV7-2 with TRBJ2-5; TRBD1 matches at 7 bases. CDR3 length: 14 residues. J gave up 5 bases and V 4 bases, and 7 bases lay outside the gene matches. The germline V gene encodes CDR1 SGHTA and CDR2 FQGNSA. CDR3 sequence reads: CASSSRGQQETQYF. The CDR3 DNA is TGTGCCAGCAGCTCGAGGGGACAGCAGGAGACCCAGTACTTC.

The rearrangement uses TRBV9 and TRBJ2-1; D possibly corresponds to TRBD2 (5 bases). Trimming shortened V by 0 bases and J by 10 bases, and 11 bases separated the two germline ends. Germline V lookup: CDR1 SGDLS, CDR2 YYNGEE. The CDR3 length is 13 residues. The CDR3 region is CASSVARADEQFF. DNA of the CDR3: TGTGCCAGCAGCGTAGCTAGAGCGGACGAGCAGTTCTTC. The variable domain in full, with the rest retrieved from reference TRBV9 and TRBJ2-1, is DSGVTQTPKHLITATGQRVTLRCSPRSGDLSVYWYQQSLDQGLQFLIQYYNGEERAKGNILERFSAQQFPDLHSELNLSSLELGDSALYFCASSVARADEQFFGPGTRLTVL.

The rearrangement uses TRBV9 and TRBJ2-2; 9 bases are shared with TRBD2. J was trimmed by 2 bases and V by 3 bases; bases with no gene match: 5. The germline CDR1 and CDR2 sequences are SGDLS and YYNGEE. The CDR3 consists of 16 residues. In DNA, the CDR3 is TGTGCCAGCAGCGGTAGCGGGGGATACAACACCGGGGAGCTGTTTTTT. It is translated as CASSGSGGYNTGELFF.

Only a few counts were recorded for this clone. The gene calls are TRBV5-4 and TRBJ1-1, with TRBD1 matching over 8 bases. Germline V gene lookup returns CDR1 SGHNT and CDR2 YYREEE (reference sequence). The CDR3 runs 17 residues. J gave up 1 base and V 4 bases, and 12 bases lay outside the gene matches. For the CDR3, the DNA is TGTGCCAGCAGCCTCCGGGACAGGTTGAGTCCGAACACTGAAGCTTTCTTT. It specifies CASSLRDRLSPNTEAFF.

The rearrangement uses TRBV7-8 and TRBJ2-5, with TRBD1 matching over 11 bases. The CDR3 is 17 amino acids. The germline gives CDR1 SGHVS, CDR2 FQNEAQ. With 5 bases clipped from V and 5 bases from J, the junction kept 13 bases outside the gene matches. This CDR3 is CASSRGGGQGARETQYF. CDR3 nucleotides: TGTGCCAGCAGCCGGGGCGGAGGACAGGGGGCGAGGGAGACCCAGTACTTC.

The J gene is TRBJ2-3, the V gene TRBV27; TRBD2 matches at 9 bases. This CDR3 contains 16 residues. From germline, CDR1 is MNHEY and CDR2 SMNVEV (reference sequence). The junction had 11 bases not matched to a gene; V was cut back by 4 bases and J by 6 bases. CDR3 DNA: TGTGCCAGCAGTTACCGTCCAGCGGGGGGCCGGGATACGCAGTATTTT. Its protein product is CASSYRPAGGRDTQYF.

This clone has at least ten counts. The chain employs TRBV10-3 and TRBJ1-5, with no clear D. V dropped 0 bases and J dropped 1 base, with 4 bases sitting between them. Germline CDR1 ENHRY, CDR2 SYGVKD. This CDR3 region has 14 residues. The CDR3, as DNA: TGTGCCATCAGTGAGTCGAGAAGCAATCAGCCCCAGCATTTT. As protein: CAISESRSNQPQHF.